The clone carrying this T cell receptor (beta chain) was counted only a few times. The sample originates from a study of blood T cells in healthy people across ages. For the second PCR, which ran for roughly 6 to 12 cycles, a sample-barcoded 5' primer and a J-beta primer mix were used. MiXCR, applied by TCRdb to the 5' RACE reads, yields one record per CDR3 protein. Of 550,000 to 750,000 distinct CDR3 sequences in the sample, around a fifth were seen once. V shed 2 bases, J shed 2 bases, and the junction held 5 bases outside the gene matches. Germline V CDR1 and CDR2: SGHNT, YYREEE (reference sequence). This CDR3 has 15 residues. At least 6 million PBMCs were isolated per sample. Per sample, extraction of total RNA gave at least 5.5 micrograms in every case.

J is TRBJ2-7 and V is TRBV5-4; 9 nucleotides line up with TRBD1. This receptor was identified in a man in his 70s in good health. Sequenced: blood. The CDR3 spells CASSLRQGGAYEQYF. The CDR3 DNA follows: TGTGCCAGCAGCTTAAGACAGGGGGGGGCCTACGAGCAGTACTTC.